This entry lists 5 T cell receptor beta chains sequenced from one sample in a study of regulatory T cells in long-lasting Graves disease. Stated time point: persistent/refractory GD, antithyroid drugs over 5 years with positive TRAb. Making the TCR library involved RNA that had been extracted from PBMCs. The authors built TCR beta libraries using iRepertoire HTBI primers and Arm-PCR of CDR3 regions. In TCRdb, the multiplex PCR reads were re-called with MiXCR into one record per CDR3 protein. The sample includes hundreds of thousands of distinct CDR3 sequences, less than 25% seen only once; the top ten take approximately 8%. This specimen consisted of peripheral blood mononuclear cells (PBMCs), obtained when the disease was refractory, from a patient treated with antithyroid drugs. The receptors stem from a female donor with Graves disease.

This clonotype was found a few times. This rearrangement joins TRBV11-2 to TRBJ2-3, with D maybe TRBD1 (5 bases). Germline CDR1 SGHAT, CDR2 FQNNGV. This CDR3 is 17 amino acids long. V was pared by 1 base and J by 0 bases, with 14 bases between. CDR3 nucleotides: TGTGCCAGCAGCTTAGGGGGCTACTCCCCTAGCACAGATACGCAGTATTTT. Translated: CASSLGGYSPSTDTQYF.

There are a few counts of this clonotype. A much larger clone sits a single nucleotide away, making a read error possible. The chain combines TRBV13 with TRBJ1-1; D gene uncertain. Per germline, CDR1 PRHDT and CDR2 FYEKMQ (reference sequence). V lost 2 bases and J 4 bases, leaving 5 bases between the germline ends. The CDR3 extends over 12 amino acids. CDR3 nucleotides: TGTGCCAGCAGCTTACCGAGCACTGAAGCTTTCTTT. Its protein product is CASSLPSTEAFF.

A note on this clonotype: At one of its ends the junction is not consistent with the germline gene, which may arise from a read error. The chain combines TRBV6-1 with TRBJ1-2; D possibly corresponds to TRBD1 (6 bases). The CDR3 loop spans 13 amino acids. The germline gives CDR1 MNHNS, CDR2 SASEGT. CDR3 DNA sequence: TGTGTCAGCAGTGAACAGGGAAACTATGGCTACACCTTC. This encodes CVSSEQGNYGYTF.

The chain uses TRBV5-1 and TRBJ2-4, with 9 bases that match TRBD1. CDR3 length: 14 amino acids. After removal of 3 bases from V and 7 bases from J, the junction contained 5 bases not matched to a gene. The germline V gene has CDR1 SGHRS and CDR2 YFSETQ. CDR3 sequence: CASSSTGGRNIQYF. The CDR3 DNA sequence: TGCGCCAGCAGCTCTACAGGGGGCCGGAACATTCAGTACTTC.

J is TRBJ2-2 and V is TRBV6-1; a possible D gene is TRBD2 (6 bases). The CDR3 consists of 17 residues. V lost 11 bases and J 3 bases, leaving 25 bases between the germline ends. The V gene's germline CDR1 is MNHNS and CDR2 SASEGT. CDR3 region: CAGLEEGRNLDTGELFF. For the CDR3, the DNA is TGTGCCGGACTGGAGGAGGGGCGCAACCTCGACACCGGGGAGCTGTTTTTT.